This entry lists 21 T cell receptor beta chains sequenced from one sample in a study of identical twins. TCRdb re-called the 5' RACE reads through MiXCR, storing one row per CDR3 protein. The sample carries 500,000 to 650,000 distinct CDR3 sequences, about 7% recorded once. These data are also associated with another study on yellow fever vaccine responses in identical twins.

The sample comprised PBMCs. These receptor sequences come from a woman aged 18-30 years in good health.

V is TRBV11-2 and J is TRBJ2-3; no definite D call. V lost 5 bases and J lost 2, with 14 bases in between. CDR1 SGHAT and CDR2 FQNNGV come from the germline V gene. The CDR3 contains 15 residues. The CDR3 sequence is CASSPWVGLTDTQYF. CDR3 coding DNA: TGTGCCAGCAGCCCCTGGGTTGGGCTCACAGATACGCAGTATTTT.

The genes are TRBV20-1 and TRBJ2-3, with 10 nucleotides matching TRBD2. V trimming: 0 bases; J trimming: 0 bases; junction bases outside the gene matches: 15. The CDR3 runs to 20 residues. Germline V gene sequence: CDR1 DFQATT, CDR2 SNEGSKA (reference sequence). DNA of the CDR3: TGCAGTGCTAGAGATCTTGAGCGGGGGGGCTTCGGAACTAGCACAGATACGCAGTATTTT. This translates into CSARDLERGGFGTSTDTQYF.

This rearrangement joins TRBV19 to TRBJ1-6; weak D call: TRBD1 (5 bases). CDR1 and CDR2 from the germline V gene are LNHDA and SQIVND (reference sequence). V gave up 3 bases and J gave up 7 bases, with 13 bases separating them. CDR3 length equals 15 residues. This CDR3 is CASSILGTGNSPLHF. The CDR3, as DNA: TGTGCCAGTAGTATCCTCGGGACGGGCAATTCACCCCTCCACTTT.

The chain combines TRBV29-1 with TRBJ2-1; TRBD1 aligns across 12 bases. The V and J ends lost 6 bases and 1 base, in that order; junction bases with no gene match: 10. CDR3 length: 17 residues. In germline, CDR1 is SQVTM, CDR2 ANQGSEA. CDR3 in DNA: TGCAGCGTATCCGGGACAGGGGGCACCGGATCCTACAATGAGCAGTTCTTC. This encodes CSVSGTGGTGSYNEQFF.

The V gene is TRBV29-1, the J gene TRBJ2-7; D is unresolved. Trimming cost V 1 base and J 3 bases, with 4 bases left between them. Per germline, CDR1 SQVTM and CDR2 ANQGSEA. The CDR3 length is 11 residues. The CDR3 nucleotides are TGCAGCGTTGAAGGGGACTACGAGCAGTACTTC. This gives the protein CSVEGDYEQYF.

This clonotype turned up a few times. This chain uses TRBV6-5 with TRBJ1-5; D gene ambiguous. Germline V CDR1 and CDR2: MNHEY, SVGAGI. The CDR3 covers 17 residues. Trimming pared 0 bases from V and 4 bases from J, leaving 16 bases between. The CDR3 DNA reads as TGTGCCAGCAGTTACTCGTATTTGGGGATAGGGAATCAGCCCCAGCATTTT. Protein sequence: CASSYSYLGIGNQPQHF.

This clonotype turned up a few times. The J gene is TRBJ2-4, the V gene TRBV14, with D tentatively TRBD1 (6 bases). Between the trimmed V and J ends, which lost 5 bases and 2 bases, there was a span of 10 bases. CDR1 and CDR2 (germline): SGHDN, FVKESK. This CDR3 has 14 residues. The CDR3, as DNA: TGTGCCAGCAGCTTCGGGACACCCAAAAACATTCAGTACTTC. This gives the protein CASSFGTPKNIQYF.

The rearrangement links TRBV23-1 to TRBJ2-3; 7 positions match TRBD1. TRBV23-1 belongs to the ORF category, with a function that is uncertain. With V trimmed by 1 base and J by 0 bases, 4 bases remained unmatched. CDR3 size: 16 residues. CDR3 amino acids: CASSQWGQPSTDTQYF. The CDR3 nucleotides are TGCGCCAGCAGTCAATGGGGACAGCCTAGCACAGATACGCAGTATTTT.

At least ten counts were recorded for this clonotype. The chain has TRBV5-1 and TRBJ2-3; TRBD2 matches 9 bases. J gave up 4 bases and V 4 bases, and 4 bases lay outside the gene matches. Germline V lookup: CDR1 SGHRS, CDR2 YFSETQ. The CDR3 runs 14 residues. CDR3: CASSTTSGPDTQYF. The CDR3 nucleotides are TGCGCCAGCAGCACGACTAGCGGCCCAGATACGCAGTATTTT. Full variable domain (rest looked up from reference TRBV5-1 and TRBJ2-3): KAGVTQTPRYLIKTRGQQVTLSCSPISGHRSVSWYQQTPGQGLQFLFEYFSETQRNKGNFPGRFSGRQFSNSRSEMNVSTLELGDSALYLCASSTTSGPDTQYFGPGTRLTVL.

This clonotype was seen more than once but under ten times. The V gene is TRBV29-1, the J gene TRBJ2-2; perhaps TRBD2 as D (5 bases). V gave up 1 base and J gave up 7 bases, with 10 bases separating them. Germline V CDR1 and CDR2: SQVTM, ANQGSEA. This CDR3 spans 13 amino acids. The CDR3 spells CSVEAAGDGELFF. The CDR3 nucleotides are TGCAGCGTTGAAGCGGCGGGTGACGGGGAGCTGTTTTTT.

The rearrangement uses TRBV12-3 or TRBV12-4 and TRBJ2-1; tentatively, D is TRBD1 (5 bases). This CDR3 region has 15 residues. The V end lost 1 base, the J end lost 10 bases, and 17 bases lay between the germline ends. The CDR3 region has the DNA TGTGCCAGCAGTTTAGGGGTAGGGAATGACAGAGAGCAGTTCTTC. This translates into CASSLGVGNDREQFF.

The chain carries TRBV3-1 and TRBJ2-7, with 7 bases fitting TRBD2. J gave up 1 base and V 6 bases, and 18 bases lay outside the gene matches. In germline, CDR1 is LGHDT, CDR2 YNNKEL (reference sequence). The CDR3 spans 18 residues. As DNA, the CDR3 is TGTGCCAGCAGTCCCAGGAGGGGCGGGAGCGTTAATTCCTACGAGCAGTACTTC. Translation gives CASSPRRGGSVNSYEQYF.

This clonotype was counted a few times. The chain has TRBV12-3 or TRBV12-4 and TRBJ2-3; D is possibly TRBD1 (6 bases). This CDR3 spans 15 amino acids. Trimming pared 7 bases from V and 2 bases from J, leaving 16 bases between. CDR3 amino acids: CASTAVGGDTDTQYF. CDR3 nucleotide sequence: TGTGCCAGCACCGCCGTAGGGGGAGACACAGATACGCAGTATTTT.

This clonotype was recorded a few times. The V and J genes are TRBV28 and TRBJ1-2; 8 positions agree with TRBD1. Trimming at V came to 1 base and at J to 8 bases, leaving 6 bases not matched to a gene. This CDR3 contains 14 residues. The germline CDR1 and CDR2 sequences are MDHEN and SYDVKM. The CDR3 DNA reads as TGTGCCAGCAGTTTATTGGACAGGGAATGGGGCTACACCTTC. Amino acids: CASSLLDREWGYTF.

The chain has TRBV11-2 and TRBJ2-1; 9 bases are a match to TRBD1. J lost 0 bases, V lost 4 bases, and 4 bases had no gene match. The V gene's germline CDR1 is SGHAT and CDR2 FQNNGV. The CDR3 is made up of 16 amino acids. This CDR3 is CASSSQGAFSYNEQFF. The CDR3 DNA reads TGTGCCAGCAGCTCACAGGGGGCGTTCTCCTACAATGAGCAGTTCTTC.

V usage is TRBV6-5 and J usage is TRBJ1-1; D is possibly TRBD1 (5 bases). V was pared by 0 bases and J by 2 bases, with 10 bases between. The CDR3 consists of 15 residues. CDR1 is MNHEY, CDR2 SVGAGI, per germline. CDR3 DNA: TGTGCCAGCAGTTACTCGATGGGGGGTAACACTGAAGCTTTCTTT. Amino acid sequence: CASSYSMGGNTEAFF.

This clonotype was detected only a few times. The gene calls are TRBV11-3 and TRBJ1-1; no reliable D call. CDR1 is SGHNT, CDR2 YENEEA, per germline. V was clipped by 7 bases and J by 4 bases, with 19 bases between them. There are 15 residues in the CDR3. CDR3 DNA sequence: TGTGCCAGCACCACGGGCGGGTTGCCGGGCACTGAAGCTTTCTTT. Amino acids: CASTTGGLPGTEAFF.

The CDR3 is CASSLSRALYNEQFF. The CDR3 nucleotides are TGTGCCAGCAGCCTCTCCAGGGCCCTCTACAATGAGCAGTTCTTC. The rearrangement links TRBV11-3 to TRBJ2-1; D possibly corresponds to TRBD1 (5 bases). The CDR3 has 15 residues. V was pared by 5 bases and J by 3 bases, with 14 bases between. Germline CDR1 and CDR2: SGHNT and YENEEA.

The V and J genes are TRBV4-1 and TRBJ2-1; D not resolved. Germline values: CDR1 MGHRA, CDR2 YSYEKL. The CDR3 is 15 amino acids. The V end lost 2 bases, the J end lost 0 bases, and 8 bases lay between the germline ends. The DNA for the CDR3 is TGCGCCAGCAGCCAACCAGTCAGCTCCTACAATGAGCAGTTCTTC. It translates to CASSQPVSSYNEQFF.

The chain uses TRBV5-1 and TRBJ1-6; 8 positions match TRBD1. The CDR3 runs 15 residues. Germline CDR1 reads SGHRS; CDR2 reads YFSETQ. With 10 bases clipped from V and 10 bases from J, the junction kept 16 bases outside the gene matches. DNA of the CDR3: TGCGCCTGCGGGGGGGACAGGCCGGGAGAATCACCCCTCCACTTT. This encodes CACGGDRPGESPLHF.

This clonotype occurred a few times. The rearrangement uses TRBV2 and TRBJ2-6; 7 nucleotides match TRBD1. Unmatched junction bases numbered 0, after V lost 6 bases and J lost 1 base. In germline, CDR1 is SNHLY, CDR2 FYNNEI. This CDR3 has 14 amino acids. This CDR3 is CASRQGSGANVLTF. CDR3 coding DNA: TGTGCCAGCAGACAGGGGTCTGGGGCCAACGTCCTGACTTTC.